Following are 15 T cell receptor beta chains from one sample sequenced in a study of T cell responses to AZD1222 COVID-19 vaccine. The protocol was immunoSEQ multiplex PCR, while the TCRdb copy is restricted to in-frame clones and leaves out a portion. The sample holds about 100,000 clones; nearly 95% are singletons and the top ten take over 1.5%. The sample in question was peripheral blood, obtained on day 0 of AZD1222 vaccination. These receptors all stem from an adult in good health.

This sequence joins TRBV6-5 and TRBJ2-7; possibly TRBD2 for D (6 bases). Per germline, CDR1 MNHEY and CDR2 SVGAGI. The CDR3 spans 12 residues. Between the trimmed V and J ends, which lost 5 bases and 4 bases, there was a span of 9 bases. This chain's CDR3 is CASSNGGYEQYF. Here the CDR3 DNA reads TGTGCCAGCAGTAACGGAGGGTACGAGCAGTACTTC.

The gene calls are TRBV2 and TRBJ1-1; D gene unclear. Deletions cut 4 bases from V and 3 bases from J, with 15 bases between. The CDR3 loop spans 15 amino acids. The germline V gene has CDR1 SNHLY and CDR2 FYNNEI. CDR3: CASSGIQGGDTEAFF. The CDR3 nucleotides read TGTGCCAGCAGTGGAATTCAAGGTGGGGACACTGAAGCTTTCTTT.

The chain recombines TRBV28 with TRBJ1-1; D is unresolved. Germline V gives CDR1 MDHEN, CDR2 SYDVKM. This CDR3 has 13 amino acids. V was shortened by 3 bases and J by 3 bases, with 8 bases between the two germline ends. Written as DNA, the CDR3 is TGTGCCAGCAGTTTTCGAGCCTACACTGAAGCTTTCTTT. It encodes CASSFRAYTEAFF.

V usage is TRBV7-9 and J usage is TRBJ2-1; weak D call: TRBD2 (6 bases). This CDR3 spans 11 amino acids. Per the germline V gene, CDR1 is SEHNR and CDR2 is FQNEAQ (reference sequence). Trimming cost V 10 bases and J 4 bases, with 8 bases left between them. The CDR3 DNA reads TGTGCCATGGAGGGTTACAATGAGCAGTTCTTC. Its protein is CAMEGYNEQFF.

The V gene is TRBV4-1, the J gene TRBJ2-7, with D hard to call. CDR1 is MGHRA, CDR2 YSYEKL, per germline. The CDR3 totals 10 residues. The V gene lost 7 bases and the J gene lost 4 bases, with 5 bases spanning the gap. The CDR3 DNA sequence: TGCGCCAGCACCTTTTACGAGCAGTACTTC. Its translation is CASTFYEQYF.

This chain connects TRBV3-1 (or the pseudogene TRBV3-2) to TRBJ1-2; a possible D gene is TRBD1 (5 bases). The V gene lost 1 base and the J gene lost 5 bases, with 14 bases spanning the gap. The V gene's germline CDR1 is LGHDT and CDR2 YNNKEL (reference sequence). There are 15 residues in the CDR3. The CDR3 reads CASSQALLGGYGYTF. The CDR3 region has the DNA TGTGCCAGCAGCCAAGCGTTGTTGGGGGGGTATGGCTACACCTTC.

The chain uses TRBV11-2 and TRBJ2-2, with 10 bases identical to TRBD2. After removal of 2 bases from V and 5 bases from J, the junction contained 5 bases not matched to a gene. Looked up from germline, CDR1 is SGHAT and CDR2 is FQNNGV. There are 16 residues in the CDR3. CDR3 residues: CASSLYASGSTGELFF. For the CDR3, the DNA is TGTGCCAGCAGCTTATACGCTAGCGGGAGTACCGGGGAGCTGTTTTTT.

The chain has TRBV2 and TRBJ2-7; D is perhaps TRBD1 (5 bases). The CDR3 loop spans 15 amino acids. The V and J ends lost 2 bases and 3 bases respectively, with 14 bases between them. Germline V gene data show CDR1 as SNHLY and CDR2 as FYNNEI. The CDR3 sequence is CASSESRLGDYEQYF. CDR3 DNA: TGTGCCAGCAGTGAATCACGCCTAGGGGACTACGAGCAGTACTTC.

This chain uses TRBV28 with TRBJ1-5; D is unclear. Germline CDR1 and CDR2: MDHEN and SYDVKM. The CDR3 is made up of 16 amino acids. V was cut by 5 bases and J by 6 bases, with 20 bases left in between. In DNA, the CDR3 is TGTGCCAGCAGTCTGCCCATGATCCAAATGGCTCAGCCCCAGCATTTT. It encodes CASSLPMIQMAQPQHF.

The rearrangement uses TRBV27 and TRBJ1-1; D remains unclear. Germline loops: CDR1 MNHEY, CDR2 SMNVEV (reference sequence). The germline V and J ends were trimmed by 5 bases and 0 bases, with 7 bases remaining between them. There are 13 residues in the CDR3. CDR3 bases: TGTGCCAGCAGTCTTTACATGAACACTGAAGCTTTCTTT. This translates into CASSLYMNTEAFF.

This chain uses TRBV4-1 with TRBJ2-7; D could derive from TRBD1 or TRBD2 (5 bases each). Deletions cut 0 bases from V and 4 bases from J, with 16 bases between. CDR3 length: 16 amino acids. The germline V gene has CDR1 MGHRA and CDR2 YSYEKL. CDR3 DNA sequence: TGCGCCAGCAGCCAAGATAGACTACCCGGGGCTTACGAGCAGTACTTC. Its protein product is CASSQDRLPGAYEQYF.

This chain connects TRBV7-9 to TRBJ2-7; D uncertain. Deletions cut 5 bases from V and 4 bases from J, with 9 bases between. Looked up from germline, CDR1 is SEHNR and CDR2 is FQNEAQ (reference sequence). This CDR3 is 12 amino acids long. The chain's CDR3 is CASSATSYEQYF. Here the CDR3 DNA reads TGTGCCAGCAGCGCGACATCTTACGAGCAGTACTTC.

J is TRBJ2-7 and V is TRBV11-2; possibly TRBD1 for D (6 bases). The CDR3 length is 13 residues. The V gene lost 3 bases and the J gene lost 5 bases, with 11 bases spanning the gap. CDR1 is SGHAT, CDR2 FQNNGV, per germline. The CDR3 protein is CASSFLQGHEQYF. As DNA, the CDR3 is TGTGCCAGCAGCTTCCTACAGGGCCACGAGCAGTACTTC.

The chain joins TRBV7-3 to TRBJ2-7, with D perhaps matching TRBD1 or TRBD2 (6 bases each). This CDR3 comprises 14 residues. Per the germline V gene, CDR1 is SGHTA and CDR2 is FQGTGA. V was trimmed by 3 bases and J by 6 bases, leaving 15 bases between them. The CDR3 sequence: CASSLGGKTGEQYF. The CDR3 bases are TGTGCCAGCAGCTTGGGGGGAAAGACAGGCGAGCAGTACTTC.

The chain has TRBV5-1 and TRBJ1-1; D gene ambiguous. This CDR3 is 14 amino acids long. Trimming pared 0 bases from V and 0 bases from J, leaving 6 bases between. Per germline, CDR1 SGHRS and CDR2 YFSETQ. In DNA form, the CDR3 reads TGCGCCAGCAGCTTGGAAGCCCTGAACACTGAAGCTTTCTTT. Translated, it gives CASSLEALNTEAFF.